In its sample, the clone carrying this TCR beta chain was seen a few times. This sample was taken from a study of blood T cells in healthy people across ages. For the second PCR, which ran for roughly 6 to 11 cycles, a sample-barcoded 5' primer and a J-beta primer mix were used. TCRdb itself ran the 5' RACE reads through MiXCR, one entry per CDR3 protein. Among approximately 2,000,000 distinct CDR3 sequences, approximately 39% were seen once, and the ten largest hold roughly 23%. CDR3 length: 15 amino acids. After removal of 7 bases from V and 4 bases from J, the junction contained 9 bases not matched to a gene. The V gene's germline CDR1 is MNHEY and CDR2 SVGEGT.

The sequencing input was blood. The genes are TRBV6-2 or TRBV6-3 and TRBJ1-2; 10 bases fit TRBD1. The TCR was taken from a human donor in good health. The CDR3 here is CASTPGQGTLYGYTF. The CDR3 DNA reads TGTGCCAGCACCCCGGGACAGGGGACCCTCTATGGCTACACCTTC.